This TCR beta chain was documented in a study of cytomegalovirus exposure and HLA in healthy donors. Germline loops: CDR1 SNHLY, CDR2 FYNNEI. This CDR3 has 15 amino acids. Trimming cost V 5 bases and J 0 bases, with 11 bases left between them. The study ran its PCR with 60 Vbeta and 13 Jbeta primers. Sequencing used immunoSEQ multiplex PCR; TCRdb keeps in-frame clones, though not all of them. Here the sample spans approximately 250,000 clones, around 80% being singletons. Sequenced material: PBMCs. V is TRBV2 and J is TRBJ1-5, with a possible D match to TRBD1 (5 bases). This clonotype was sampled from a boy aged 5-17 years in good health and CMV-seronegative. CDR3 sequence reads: CASSFTGYSNQPQHF. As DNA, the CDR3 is TGTGCCAGCAGTTTCACAGGATATAGCAATCAGCCCCAGCATTTT.